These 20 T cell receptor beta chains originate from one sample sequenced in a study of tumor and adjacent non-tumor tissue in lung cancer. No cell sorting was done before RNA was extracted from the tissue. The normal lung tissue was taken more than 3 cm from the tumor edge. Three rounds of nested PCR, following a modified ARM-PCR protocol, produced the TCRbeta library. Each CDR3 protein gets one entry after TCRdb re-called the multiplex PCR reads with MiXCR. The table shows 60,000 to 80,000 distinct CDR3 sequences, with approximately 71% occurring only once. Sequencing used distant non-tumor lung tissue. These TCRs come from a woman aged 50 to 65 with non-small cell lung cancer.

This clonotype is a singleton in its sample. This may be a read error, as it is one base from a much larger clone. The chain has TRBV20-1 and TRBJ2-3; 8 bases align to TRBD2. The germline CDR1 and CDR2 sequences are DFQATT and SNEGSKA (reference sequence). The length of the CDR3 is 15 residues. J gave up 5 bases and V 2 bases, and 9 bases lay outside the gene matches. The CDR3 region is CSARKTSVRKDTQYF. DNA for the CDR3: TGCAGTGCTAGAAAGACTAGCGTGAGGAAAGATACGCAGTATTTT.

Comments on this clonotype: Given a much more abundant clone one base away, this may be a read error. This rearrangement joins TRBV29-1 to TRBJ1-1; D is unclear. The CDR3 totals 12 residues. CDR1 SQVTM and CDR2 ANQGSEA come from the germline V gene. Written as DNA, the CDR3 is TGCAGCGTTGAAGATCCCGGAACTGAAGCTCTCTTT. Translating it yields CSVEDPGTEALF.

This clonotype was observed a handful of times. For the CDR3, the DNA is TGTGCCAGCAGCCAGGCGGTCGGGAGGGCCGCCGAGCAGTACTTC. It yields the protein CASSQAVGRAAEQYF. V is TRBV14 and J is TRBJ2-7; 8 bases line up with TRBD2. The CDR3 extends over 15 amino acids. Germline CDR1 is SGHDN and CDR2 is FVKESK. V lost 3 bases to trimming and J lost 6 bases; unmatched junction nucleotides: 10.

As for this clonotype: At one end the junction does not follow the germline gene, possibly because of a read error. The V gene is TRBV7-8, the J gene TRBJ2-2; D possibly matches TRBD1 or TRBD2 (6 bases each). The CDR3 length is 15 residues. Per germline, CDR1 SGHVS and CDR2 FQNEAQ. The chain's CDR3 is CASSLYGGDTVELFF. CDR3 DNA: TGTGCCAGCAGCTTATACGGAGGGGACACCGTGGAGCTGTTTTTT.

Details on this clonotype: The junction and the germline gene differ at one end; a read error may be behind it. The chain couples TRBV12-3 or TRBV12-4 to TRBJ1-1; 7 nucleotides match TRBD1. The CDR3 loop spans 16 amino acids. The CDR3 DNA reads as TGTGCCAGCAGTCTGGGACAGATCAGACCATGGACTGAAGCCTTCTTT. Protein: CASSLGQIRPWTEAFF.

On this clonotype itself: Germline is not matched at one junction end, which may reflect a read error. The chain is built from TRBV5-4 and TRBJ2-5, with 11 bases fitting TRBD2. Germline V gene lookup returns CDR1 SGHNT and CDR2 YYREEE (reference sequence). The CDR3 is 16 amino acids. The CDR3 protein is CACSTALSGRGETQYF. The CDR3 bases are TGTGCCTGCAGCACTGCCCTTAGCGGGAGGGGGGAGACCCAGTACTTC.

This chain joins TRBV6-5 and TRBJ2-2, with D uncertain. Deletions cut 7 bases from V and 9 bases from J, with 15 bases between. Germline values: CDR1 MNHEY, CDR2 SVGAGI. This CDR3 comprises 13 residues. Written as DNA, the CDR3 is TGTGCCAGCATCCCCGGTGAGGCCAGGGAGCTGTTTTTT. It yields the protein CASIPGEARELFF.

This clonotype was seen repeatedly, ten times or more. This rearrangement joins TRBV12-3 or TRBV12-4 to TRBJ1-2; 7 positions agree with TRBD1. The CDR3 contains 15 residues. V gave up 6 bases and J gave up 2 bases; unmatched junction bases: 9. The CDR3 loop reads CASSQTTGLNYGYTF. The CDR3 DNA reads TGTGCCAGCAGCCAAACGACAGGGCTAAACTATGGCTACACCTTC.

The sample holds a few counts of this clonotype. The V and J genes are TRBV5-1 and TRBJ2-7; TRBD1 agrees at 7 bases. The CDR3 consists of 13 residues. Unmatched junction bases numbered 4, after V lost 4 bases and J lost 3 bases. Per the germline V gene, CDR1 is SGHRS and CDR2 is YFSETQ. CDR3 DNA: TGCGCCAGCAGCCTGGGACAGAACTACGAGCAGTACTTC. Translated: CASSLGQNYEQYF. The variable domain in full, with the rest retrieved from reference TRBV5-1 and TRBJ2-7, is KAGVTQTPRYLIKTRGQQVTLSCSPISGHRSVSWYQQTPGQGLQFLFEYFSETQRNKGNFPGRFSGRQFSNSRSEMNVSTLELGDSALYLCASSLGQNYEQYFGPGTRLTVT.

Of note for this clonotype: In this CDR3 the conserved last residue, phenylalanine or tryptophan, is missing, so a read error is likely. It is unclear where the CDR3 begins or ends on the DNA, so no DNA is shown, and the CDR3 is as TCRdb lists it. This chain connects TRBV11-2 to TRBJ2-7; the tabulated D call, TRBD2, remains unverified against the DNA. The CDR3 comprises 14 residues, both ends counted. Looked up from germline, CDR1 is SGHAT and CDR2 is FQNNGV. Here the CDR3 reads CASSLLSGGYEQYL.

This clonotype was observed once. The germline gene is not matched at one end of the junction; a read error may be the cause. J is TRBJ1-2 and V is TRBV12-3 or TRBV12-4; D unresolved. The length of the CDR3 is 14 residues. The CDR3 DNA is TGTGCCAGCAATATGCAGGAACGTGGCTATGGCTACATCTTC. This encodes CASNMQERGYGYIF.

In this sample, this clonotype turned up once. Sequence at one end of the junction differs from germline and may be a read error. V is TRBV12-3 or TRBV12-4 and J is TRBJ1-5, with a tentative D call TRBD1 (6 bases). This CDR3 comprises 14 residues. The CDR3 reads CDSSDTGSNQPQHF. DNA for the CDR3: TGTGACAGCAGTGATACAGGGAGCAATCAGCCCCAGCATTTT.

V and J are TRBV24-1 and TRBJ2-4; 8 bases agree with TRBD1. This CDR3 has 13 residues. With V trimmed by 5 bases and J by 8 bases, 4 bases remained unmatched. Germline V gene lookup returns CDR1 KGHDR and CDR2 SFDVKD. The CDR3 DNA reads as TGTGCCACCAGTGGACAGGGGACCGACATTCAGTACTTC. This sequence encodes CATSGQGTDIQYF.

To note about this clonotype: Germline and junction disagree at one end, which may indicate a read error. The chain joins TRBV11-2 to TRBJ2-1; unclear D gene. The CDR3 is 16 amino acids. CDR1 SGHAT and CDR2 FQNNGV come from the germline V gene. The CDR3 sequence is CAISSRSWASLGEQFF. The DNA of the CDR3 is TGTGCCATCAGCTCACGCTCATGGGCCTCGCTGGGTGAGCAGTTCTTT.

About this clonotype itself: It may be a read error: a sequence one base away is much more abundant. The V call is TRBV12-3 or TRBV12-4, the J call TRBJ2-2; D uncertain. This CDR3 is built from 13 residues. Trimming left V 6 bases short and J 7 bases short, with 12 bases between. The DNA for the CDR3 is TGTGCCAGCAGACTTAGCCTGGACGGGGAGCTGTTTTTT. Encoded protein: CASRLSLDGELFF.

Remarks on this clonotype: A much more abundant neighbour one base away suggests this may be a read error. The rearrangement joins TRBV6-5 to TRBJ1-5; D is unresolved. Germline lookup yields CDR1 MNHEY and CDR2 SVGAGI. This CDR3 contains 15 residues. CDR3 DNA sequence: TGTACCAGCAGTTACCTAAATCGACCAAATCAGCCCCAGCATTTT. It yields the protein CTSSYLNRPNQPQHF.

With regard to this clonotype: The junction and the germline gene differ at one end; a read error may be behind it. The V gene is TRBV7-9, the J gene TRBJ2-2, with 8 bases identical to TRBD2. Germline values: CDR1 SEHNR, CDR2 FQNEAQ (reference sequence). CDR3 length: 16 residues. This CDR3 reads CASSLLAGGGTGEPFF. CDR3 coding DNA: TGTGCCAGCAGCTTACTTGCGGGAGGCGGTACCGGGGAGCCGTTTTTT.

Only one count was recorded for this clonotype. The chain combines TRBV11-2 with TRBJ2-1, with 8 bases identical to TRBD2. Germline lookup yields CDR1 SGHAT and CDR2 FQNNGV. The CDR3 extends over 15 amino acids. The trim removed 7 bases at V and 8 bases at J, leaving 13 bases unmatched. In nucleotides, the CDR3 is TGTGCCAGCATCTTTAACCTTAGCGGGAAATATGAGCAGTTCTTC. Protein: CASIFNLSGKYEQFF.

CDR3: CSASPTGTYSNQPQYF. CDR3 nucleotides: TGCAGTGCTAGTCCCACAGGGACTTATAGCAATCAGCCCCAGTATTTT. The chain recombines TRBV20-1 with TRBJ1-5, with D possibly called TRBD1 or TRBD2 (6 bases each). The last part of the DNA fits TRBJ2-3 better; the J call may be wrong. From germline, CDR1 is DFQATT and CDR2 SNEGSKA (reference sequence). The CDR3 sequence is 16 residues long.

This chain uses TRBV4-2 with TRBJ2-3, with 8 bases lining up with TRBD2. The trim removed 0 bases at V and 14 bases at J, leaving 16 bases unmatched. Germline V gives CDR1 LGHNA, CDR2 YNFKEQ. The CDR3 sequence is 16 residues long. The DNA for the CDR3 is TGTGCCAGCAGCCAAGATCGAGCGGGAGCGCGGGATGCGCTGTATTTT. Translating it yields CASSQDRAGARDALYF.